These T cell receptor beta chains were read from a single sample in a study of OX40 agonist ivuxolimab in advanced cancers. TCRdb's copy holds only in-frame clones and misses some; the assay was immunoSEQ multiplex PCR. The data hold approximately 70,000 clones, with 87% observed a single time. The sequences come from CD4+ or CD8+ T cells sorted from blood, collected in a trial of the OX40 agonist ivuxolimab. These TCRs come from an adult with an advanced solid tumor such as melanoma, head and neck, liver or kidney cancer. CDR3s include the opening cysteine and the closing phenylalanine or tryptophan. The D gene is left open where the match is weak. The size of a clone is reported for some rows only, either as once, few or many, or as a class for expanded clones.

J: TRBJ2-1; size: few; V: TRBV7-6; D: TRBD2; CDR3: CASSLALLAGENNEQFF; DNA: TGTGCCAGCAGCTTAGCGCTTCTAGCGGGGGAAAACAATGAGCAGTTCTTC
J: TRBJ1-2; size: once; V: TRBV19; D: NA; CDR3: CASSTVSQYYGYTF; DNA: TGTGCCAGTAGTACGGTCAGCCAGTACTATGGCTACACCTTC
J: TRBJ1-1; size: NA; V: TRBV6-5; D: NA; CDR3: CASSYHGGTEAFF; DNA: TGTGCCAGCAGTTACCATGGGGGGACTGAAGCTTTCTTT
J: TRBJ2-3; size: NA; V: TRBV5-1; D: NA; CDR3: CASSRDRADTQYF; DNA: TGCGCCAGCAGTCGCGATCGGGCAGATACGCAGTATTTT
J: TRBJ2-7; size: NA; V: TRBV4-2; D: TRBD2; CDR3: CASSQDIRLAGSTYEQYF; DNA: TGTGCCAGCAGCCAAGATATCCGGCTAGCGGGTAGTACCTACGAGCAGTACTTC
J: TRBJ1-6; size: NA; V: TRBV28; D: TRBD1; CDR3: CASSRQGGFNSPLHF; DNA: TGTGCCAGCAGTCGACAGGGTGGCTTCAATTCACCCCTCCACTTT
J: TRBJ2-1; size: NA; V: TRBV6-1; D: NA; CDR3: CASSPQGWSYNEQFF; DNA: TGTGCCAGCAGTCCACAGGGTTGGTCCTACAATGAGCAGTTCTTC
J: TRBJ2-5; size: NA; V: TRBV10-2; D: NA; CDR3: CASSSDRSETQYF; DNA: TGCGCCAGCAGTTCCGACAGGTCTGAGACCCAGTACTTC
J: TRBJ2-2; size: NA; V: TRBV5-1; D: TRBD1; CDR3: CASSLETGIGGELFF; DNA: TGCGCCAGCAGCTTGGAGACAGGGATCGGCGGGGAGCTGTTTTTT
J: TRBJ2-1; size: NA; V: TRBV7-2; D: NA; CDR3: CASSLGRYEQFF; DNA: TGTGCCAGCAGCCTGGGGAGGTATGAGCAGTTCTTC
J: TRBJ1-3; size: NA; V: TRBV9; D: NA; CDR3: CASSVGYASYSGNTIYF; DNA: TGTGCCAGCAGCGTAGGGTATGCCAGCTACTCTGGAAACACCATATATTTT
J: TRBJ2-7; size: NA; V: TRBV30; D: TRBD1; CDR3: CAWSVQGGEQYF; DNA: TGTGCCTGGAGTGTACAGGGGGGTGAGCAGTACTTC
J: TRBJ1-1; size: NA; V: TRBV9; D: NA; CDR3: CASSVALDRAEAFF; DNA: TGTGCCAGCAGCGTAGCTTTAGATAGGGCTGAAGCTTTCTTT
J: TRBJ1-1; size: NA; V: TRBV5-6; D: NA; CDR3: CASSFWGAAEAFF; DNA: TGTGCCAGCAGCTTTTGGGGGGCAGCTGAAGCTTTCTTT
J: TRBJ2-6; size: once; V: TRBV10-2; D: NA; CDR3: CASSEWKGAGANVLTF; DNA: TGCGCCAGCAGTGAGTGGAAGGGAGCTGGGGCCAACGTCCTGACTTTC
J: TRBJ2-1; size: NA; V: TRBV2; D: TRBD2; CDR3: CASRDGTSGSYNEQFF; DNA: TGTGCCAGCAGGGACGGGACTAGCGGCTCCTACAATGAGCAGTTCTTC
J: TRBJ2-2; size: NA; V: TRBV7-7; D: NA; CDR3: CASSLEGQVGGELFF; DNA: TGTGCTAGCAGCTTGGAGGGACAAGTCGGAGGGGAGCTGTTTTTT
J: TRBJ2-7; size: once; V: TRBV18; D: TRBD2; CDR3: CASSSEAGGRVEQYF; DNA: TGTGCCAGCTCGTCAGAAGCGGGAGGGCGAGTCGAGCAGTACTTC
J: TRBJ2-1; size: NA; V: TRBV4-1; D: NA; CDR3: CASSPGPDEQFF; DNA: TGCGCCAGCAGCCCCGGGCCGGATGAGCAGTTCTTC
J: TRBJ2-3; size: NA; V: TRBV6-5; D: NA; CDR3: CATKGGADTQYF; DNA: TGTGCCACTAAGGGGGGCGCAGATACGCAGTATTTT
J: TRBJ2-2; size: NA; V: TRBV2; D: NA; CDR3: CASKGQATGELFF; DNA: TGTGCCAGCAAAGGGCAGGCCACCGGGGAGCTGTTTTTT
J: TRBJ2-5; size: NA; V: TRBV5-1; D: NA; CDR3: CASSLASSGPQETQYF; DNA: TGCGCCAGCAGCTTGGCTAGCTCAGGGCCACAAGAGACCCAGTACTTC
J: TRBJ2-7; size: once; V: TRBV11-2; D: NA; CDR3: CASSFMELFDEQYF; DNA: TGTGCCAGCAGCTTTATGGAACTTTTCGACGAGCAGTACTTC
J: TRBJ2-2; size: NA; V: TRBV19; D: NA; CDR3: CASFQRVTGPGELFF; DNA: TGTGCCAGTTTCCAGCGGGTCACAGGGCCCGGGGAGCTGTTTTTT
J: TRBJ2-2; size: NA; V: TRBV21-1; D: NA; CDR3: CASSPRTDNTGELFF; DNA: TGTGCCAGCAGCCCCCGGACAGACAACACCGGGGAGCTGTTTTTT
J: TRBJ2-5; size: NA; V: TRBV6-5; D: NA; CDR3: CASSYVGEETQYF; DNA: TGTGCCAGCAGTTACGTCGGGGAAGAGACCCAGTACTTC
J: TRBJ1-5; size: NA; V: TRBV4-1; D: NA; CDR3: CASSQDWAGNQPQHF; DNA: TGCGCCAGCAGCCAAGATTGGGCGGGCAATCAGCCCCAGCATTTT
J: TRBJ1-1; size: few; V: TRBV27; D: TRBD1; CDR3: CASSEVGRGTGTEAFF; DNA: TGTGCCAGCAGCGAGGTAGGCAGGGGGACGGGCACTGAAGCTTTCTTT
J: TRBJ2-7; size: NA; V: TRBV2; D: NA; CDR3: CASSEAGPAYF; DNA: TGTGCCAGCAGTGAAGCGGGCCCAGCGTACTTC
J: TRBJ2-5; size: NA; V: TRBV5-1; D: TRBD1; CDR3: CASSTGQGRETQYF; DNA: TGCGCCAGCAGCACGGGACAGGGAAGGGAGACCCAGTACTTC
J: TRBJ2-2; size: NA; V: TRBV5-1; D: NA; CDR3: CASSSDRFTGELFF; DNA: TGCGCCAGCAGCTCTGACAGATTCACCGGGGAGCTGTTTTTT
J: TRBJ1-2; size: NA; V: TRBV28; D: NA; CDR3: CASSNDPGTSYGYTF; DNA: TGTGCCAGCAGCAATGACCCAGGGACTAGCTATGGCTACACCTTC
J: TRBJ2-7; size: few; V: TRBV19; D: NA; CDR3: CASSQRYEQYF; DNA: TGTGCCAGTAGTCAGCGTTACGAGCAGTACTTC
J: TRBJ2-1; size: NA; V: TRBV10-1; D: TRBD1; CDR3: CASSEGQGGRNEQFF; DNA: TGCGCCAGCAGTGAGGGACAGGGGGGTCGGAATGAGCAGTTCTTC
J: TRBJ2-7; size: NA; V: TRBV25-1; D: TRBD2; CDR3: CASSFSGGSYEQYF; DNA: TGTGCCAGCAGTTTTAGCGGGGGGTCCTACGAGCAGTACTTC
J: TRBJ1-5; size: once; V: TRBV18; D: NA; CDR3: CASSSGFSNQPQHF; DNA: TGTGCCAGCTCATCGGGATTTAGCAATCAGCCCCAGCATTTT
J: TRBJ2-3; size: NA; V: TRBV30; D: NA; CDR3: CAWSLATDTQYF; DNA: TGTGCCTGGAGTCTCGCCACAGATACGCAGTATTTT
J: TRBJ2-3; size: NA; V: TRBV6-6; D: TRBD2; CDR3: CASRALAGGRNTQYF; DNA: TGTGCCAGCAGGGCACTAGCGGGGGGGCGAAATACGCAGTATTTT
J: TRBJ2-5; size: NA; V: TRBV20-1; D: TRBD2; CDR3: CSARREAPEYF; DNA: TGCAGTGCTAGACGGGAGGCCCCGGAGTACTTC
J: TRBJ1-4; size: NA; V: TRBV7-8; D: NA; CDR3: CASSLMSGQANEKLFF; DNA: TGTGCCAGCAGCTTAATGAGCGGGCAGGCTAATGAAAAACTGTTTTTT
J: TRBJ2-1; size: NA; V: TRBV5-4; D: NA; CDR3: CASGSYNEQFF; DNA: TGTGCCAGCGGGTCCTACAATGAGCAGTTCTTC
J: TRBJ1-1; size: once; V: TRBV6-1; D: NA; CDR3: CASSFTGTTLSEAFF; DNA: TGTGCCAGCAGTTTTACCGGGACAACGTTGTCCGAAGCTTTCTTT
J: TRBJ1-1; size: NA; V: TRBV6-6; D: NA; CDR3: CASSYPIQQEPRAFF; DNA: TGTGCCAGCAGTTACCCAATCCAACAGGAGCCAAGAGCTTTCTTT
J: TRBJ1-1; size: few; V: TRBV2; D: NA; CDR3: CASSDTVNTEAFF; DNA: TGTGCCAGCAGTGACACAGTGAACACTGAAGCTTTCTTT
J: TRBJ1-5; size: NA; V: TRBV2; D: NA; CDR3: CASSPGTLNQPQHF; DNA: TGTGCCAGCAGTCCCGGGACACTCAATCAGCCCCAGCATTTT
J: TRBJ2-7; size: NA; V: TRBV19; D: NA; CDR3: CASSSLAGGDYEQYF; DNA: TGTGCCAGTAGTAGTCTGGCAGGGGGGGACTACGAGCAGTACTTC
J: TRBJ2-7; size: NA; V: TRBV27; D: NA; CDR3: CASRLQATYEQYF; DNA: TGTGCCAGCAGACTACAGGCTACCTACGAGCAGTACTTC
J: TRBJ1-6; size: NA; V: TRBV6-4; D: NA; CDR3: CASSPRPEGNSPLHF; DNA: TGTGCCAGCAGTCCCAGGCCCGAGGGGAATTCACCCCTCCACTTT
J: TRBJ2-7; size: NA; V: TRBV7-6; D: TRBD2; CDR3: CASSLNPSGGRGVEQYF; DNA: TGTGCCAGCAGCTTAAACCCCTCCGGCGGGAGGGGCGTCGAGCAGTACTTC
J: TRBJ2-1; size: few; V: TRBV5-1; D: TRBD2; CDR3: CASSQAGTSVNNEQFF; DNA: TGCGCCAGCAGCCAAGCCGGGACTAGCGTAAACAATGAGCAGTTCTTC
J: TRBJ1-2; size: NA; V: TRBV19; D: NA; CDR3: CASSKEASYGYTF; DNA: TGTGCCAGTAGTAAAGAAGCGTCCTATGGCTACACCTTC
J: TRBJ1-1; size: once; V: TRBV19; D: NA; CDR3: CASSLGGGTEAFF; DNA: TGTGCCAGTAGTCTCGGCGGGGGGACTGAAGCTTTCTTT
J: TRBJ2-7; size: NA; V: TRBV5-1; D: TRBD2; CDR3: CASSPGGTSSSEQYF; DNA: TGCGCCAGCAGCCCGGGCGGGACTAGCTCCTCCGAGCAGTACTTC
J: TRBJ1-5; size: NA; V: TRBV2; D: TRBD1; CDR3: CASSEGVTGGNQPQHF; DNA: TGTGCCAGCAGTGAAGGGGTTACAGGGGGGAATCAGCCCCAGCATTTT
J: TRBJ2-7; size: NA; V: TRBV6-5; D: TRBD2; CDR3: CASSYSGAGGRGEQYF; DNA: TGTGCCAGCAGTTACTCTGGGGCGGGAGGTAGGGGAGAGCAGTACTTC